The present T cell receptor (beta chain) was sequenced within a study of blood T cell repertoires in COVID-19. Trimming cost V 5 bases and J 2 bases; bases outside gene matches: 15. Germline CDR1 reads LNHNV; CDR2 reads YYDKDF (reference sequence). CDR3 length: 18 residues. Generated by immunoSEQ multiplex PCR, the TCRdb table keeps only in-frame clones and is missing some. The table includes a few hundred thousand clones, approximately 91% detected once. The rearrangement links TRBV15 to TRBJ2-3; 8 positions agree with TRBD2. The clonotype was recovered from a woman aged 30 to 39 with acute or convalescent COVID-19. The sample taken for sequencing was peripheral blood. The CDR3 sequence is CATSERPNLAGPTDTQYF. CDR3 nucleotides: TGTGCCACCAGCGAGCGCCCCAATTTAGCGGGACCCACAGATACGCAGTATTTT.